These 22 T cell receptor beta chains originate from one sample sequenced in a study of shared clonotypes between healthy human individuals. TCRdb keeps only in-frame clones here, not all; method: immunoSEQ multiplex PCR. The sample has over a million clones, 70% to 80% seen once. The sample consisted of memory CD4+ T cells from PBMCs. Subset of the sample: CD45RA-negative fraction. The receptors originated from a man between 18 and 35 years old in good health. Some clones in this sample may be carry-over from other donors' samples.

This clone was detected only once. This sequence joins TRBV5-6 and TRBJ2-1; 8 nucleotides line up with TRBD1. The ends lost 3 bases at V and 8 bases at J; junction bases unmatched: 10. Germline values: CDR1 SGHDT, CDR2 YYEEEE. The CDR3 has 15 amino acids. Here the CDR3 reads CASSSPGQGRDEQFF. The CDR3 nucleotides are TGTGCCAGCAGCTCCCCCGGACAGGGTAGAGATGAGCAGTTCTTC.

The gene calls are TRBV6-1 and TRBJ1-2; perhaps TRBD1 as D (6 bases). Between the trimmed V and J ends, which lost 7 bases and 7 bases, there was a span of 13 bases. The CDR3 runs to 12 residues. The germline V gene has CDR1 MNHNS and CDR2 SASEGT. For the CDR3, the DNA is TGTGCCAGCACGATTTACAGGGCTGGCTACACCTTC. Amino acid sequence: CASTIYRAGYTF.

The genes are TRBV2 and TRBJ1-2, with D perhaps matching TRBD1 (5 bases). V was shortened by 4 bases and J by 6 bases, with 18 bases between the two germline ends. This CDR3 is built from 15 residues. Germline-derived CDR1 and CDR2 are SNHLY and FYNNEI. This CDR3 is CASSGNFREGNGYTF. As DNA, the CDR3 is TGTGCCAGCAGTGGGAACTTCAGGGAAGGGAATGGCTACACCTTC. Filled out from reference TRBV2 and TRBJ1-2, the complete variable domain reads EPEVTQTPSHQVTQMGQEVILRCVPISNHLYFYWYRQILGQKVEFLVSFYNNEISEKSEIFDDQFSVERPDGSNFTLKIRSTKLEDSAMYFCASSGNFREGNGYTFGSGTRLTVV.

This clone has at least ten counts. In the same sample, other DNA sequences code for this CDR3. The CDR3 reads CASSLGFSGNTIYF. CDR3 nucleotide sequence: TGTGCCAGCAGTTTGGGGTTCTCTGGAAACACCATATATTTT. The chain combines TRBV7-9 with TRBJ1-3; D remains unclear. The V gene's germline CDR1 is SEHNR and CDR2 FQNEAQ (reference sequence). The V end was cut by 6 bases, the J end by 0 bases, with 9 bases between. The CDR3 loop spans 14 amino acids.

The rearrangement links TRBV18 to TRBJ2-2; 9 positions match TRBD2. Trimming took 0 bases from V and 3 from J; bases not matched to a gene: 8. This CDR3 spans 18 amino acids. Germline assignment: CDR1 KGHSH and CDR2 LQKENI. The CDR3, as DNA: TGTGCCAGCTCACCACCAGTACTAGCGGGTGGACACACCGGGGAGCTGTTTTTT. Protein sequence: CASSPPVLAGGHTGELFF.

This clone showed up just once. This chain links TRBV19 with TRBJ2-1, with 7 nucleotides matching TRBD1. CDR3 length: 15 amino acids. CDR1 is LNHDA, CDR2 SQIVND, per germline (reference sequence). The ends lost 7 bases at V and 7 bases at J; junction bases unmatched: 13. This CDR3 is CASIRTGTASNEQFF. DNA of the CDR3: TGTGCCAGTATCCGAACCGGGACAGCGTCAAATGAGCAGTTCTTC.

In this sample, this clone turned up a few times. V usage is TRBV28 and J usage is TRBJ1-5; 10 bases align to TRBD1. Germline CDR1 is MDHEN and CDR2 is SYDVKM. This CDR3 is 16 amino acids long. V lost 3 bases and J lost 1; bases outside the gene matches: 3. This chain's CDR3 is CASSLWTGGSNQPQHF. The CDR3 coding sequence is TGTGCCAGCAGTTTGTGGACAGGGGGAAGCAATCAGCCCCAGCATTTT. Based on the CDR3 plus reference TRBV28 and TRBJ1-5, the full variable domain is DVKVTQSSRYLVKRTGEKVFLECVQDMDHENMFWYRQDPGLGLRLIYFSYDVKMKEKGDIPEGYSVSREKKERFSLILESASTNQTSMYLCASSLWTGGSNQPQHFGDGTRLSIL.

With respect to this clone: The sample has other DNA sequences that encode this CDR3 too. This rearrangement joins TRBV2 to TRBJ2-5; D is perhaps TRBD1 (6 bases). Germline V gives CDR1 SNHLY, CDR2 FYNNEI. The length of the CDR3 is 12 residues. Trimming left V 5 bases short and J 4 bases short, with 8 bases between. CDR3 sequence (DNA): TGTGCCAGCAGTCAGGGGCGAGAGACCCAGTACTTC. This sequence encodes CASSQGRETQYF.

The CDR3 region is CASSQRTILSYEQYF. For the CDR3, the DNA is TGTGCCAGCAGCCAAAGGACTATCCTCTCCTACGAGCAGTACTTC. The chain joins TRBV28 to TRBJ2-7, with D tentatively TRBD2 (6 bases). The CDR3 contains 15 residues. V was trimmed by 6 bases and J by 0 bases, leaving 15 bases between them. CDR1 and CDR2 from the germline V gene are MDHEN and SYDVKM.

In its sample, this clone is medium-sized (0.01 to 0.1%). The chain carries TRBV19 and TRBJ1-2, with no clear D. Germline-derived CDR1 and CDR2 are LNHDA and SQIVND (reference sequence). The V end lost 7 bases, the J end lost 2 bases, and 14 bases lay between the germline ends. The CDR3 length is 14 residues. The CDR3 loop reads CASTQSGENYGYTF. CDR3 nucleotide sequence: TGTGCCAGTACCCAGTCCGGGGAGAACTATGGCTACACCTTC.

V usage is TRBV2 and J usage is TRBJ2-5; unclear D gene. The CDR3 is made up of 14 amino acids. V was shortened by 8 bases and J by 5 bases, with 18 bases between the two germline ends. Germline CDR1 SNHLY, CDR2 FYNNEI. CDR3 region: CASQPWDRRETQYF. The CDR3 nucleotides read TGTGCCAGCCAACCGTGGGATAGAAGGGAGACCCAGTACTTC.

Many counts were recorded for this clone. This chain links TRBV4-2 with TRBJ1-1, with D perhaps matching TRBD1 (5 bases). Trimming removed 0 bases from V and 10 bases from J, with 12 bases in between. The germline CDR1 and CDR2 sequences are LGHNA and YNFKEQ. The CDR3 totals 13 residues. CDR3 DNA sequence: TGTGCCAGCAGCCAAGATTCGGCAGGGCGAGCTTTCTTT. Translating gives CASSQDSAGRAFF.

The genes are TRBV5-1 and TRBJ1-1, with 7 bases that match TRBD1. Germline assignment: CDR1 SGHRS and CDR2 YFSETQ. The J segment lost 9 bases and the V segment lost 4 bases, leaving 9 bases of the junction unmatched. The CDR3 has 13 residues. Here the CDR3 DNA reads TGCGCCAGCAGCATGGGACAGCCGAACAAAGCTTTCTTT. Translation: CASSMGQPNKAFF.

This rearrangement joins TRBV28 to TRBJ2-5, with D perhaps assigned TRBD1 or TRBD2 (6 bases each). The length of the CDR3 is 16 residues. V was cut by 5 bases and J by 4 bases, with 20 bases left in between. Germline CDR1 reads MDHEN; CDR2 reads SYDVKM. DNA for the CDR3: TGTGCCAGCAGTACGCCTTCGGGGGCTAGGAGAGAGACCCAGTACTTC. Protein sequence: CASSTPSGARRETQYF.

This clone was detected once. The genes are TRBV11-2 and TRBJ1-1, with TRBD1 matching 7 bases. Germline-derived CDR1 and CDR2 are SGHAT and FQNNGV. V lost 4 bases, J lost 5 bases, and 7 bases stayed unmatched. There are 14 residues in the CDR3. The DNA of the CDR3 is TGTGCCAGCAGCTCAAACAGGGGAGGTACTGAAGCTTTCTTT. Its translation is CASSSNRGGTEAFF.

The V call is TRBV5-4, the J call TRBJ2-5; 8 bases fit TRBD2. The CDR3 runs to 14 residues. The V gene end was trimmed by 0 bases and the J gene end by 3 bases; junction bases not matched to a gene: 1. Germline-derived CDR1 and CDR2 are SGHNT and YYREEE (reference sequence). CDR3 sequence reads: CASSLDGREETQYF. CDR3 sequence (DNA): TGTGCCAGCAGCTTGGACGGGAGGGAAGAGACCCAGTACTTC.

The rearrangement joins TRBV5-1 to TRBJ2-1, with 8 bases aligning to TRBD2. The germline V gene encodes CDR1 SGHRS and CDR2 YFSETQ. V gave up 0 bases and J gave up 5 bases; unmatched junction bases: 4. The CDR3 is 15 residues long. This chain's CDR3 is CASSLGGRSNNEQFF. As DNA, the CDR3 is TGCGCCAGCAGCTTGGGCGGGAGGTCTAACAATGAGCAGTTCTTC.

The sample holds a few counts of this clone. The chain has TRBV9 and TRBJ2-7; TRBD1 aligns across 7 bases. The CDR3 runs 15 residues. The J segment lost 4 bases and the V segment lost 0 bases, leaving 7 bases of the junction unmatched. Per the germline V gene, CDR1 is SGDLS and CDR2 is YYNGEE. CDR3: CASSVEQGKQYEQYF. The CDR3 nucleotides are TGTGCCAGCAGCGTAGAACAGGGGAAGCAGTACGAGCAGTACTTC. Combining the CDR3 with reference TRBV9 and TRBJ2-7 gives the whole variable domain DSGVTQTPKHLITATGQRVTLRCSPRSGDLSVYWYQQSLDQGLQFLIQYYNGEERAKGNILERFSAQQFPDLHSELNLSSLELGDSALYFCASSVEQGKQYEQYFGPGTRLTVT.

The rearrangement uses TRBV25-1 and TRBJ2-1; D might be TRBD2 (6 bases). Per germline, CDR1 MGHDK and CDR2 SYGVNS. V lost 3 bases and J 1 base, leaving 7 bases between the germline ends. The CDR3 extends over 14 amino acids. CDR3 loop: CASSDGSSYNEQFF. The CDR3, as DNA: TGTGCCAGCAGTGACGGGAGTTCCTACAATGAGCAGTTCTTC.

This clone was seen once. The chain joins TRBV27 to TRBJ2-1, with D possibly being TRBD1 (5 bases). V shed 2 bases and J shed 9 bases, with 8 bases lying between them. Germline V gene data show CDR1 as MNHEY and CDR2 as SMNVEV (reference sequence). The CDR3 loop spans 12 amino acids. This CDR3 is CASSLQGVEQFF. The CDR3 DNA sequence: TGTGCCAGCAGTTTACAGGGTGTTGAGCAGTTCTTC.

The rearrangement links TRBV30 to TRBJ1-3; D might be TRBD1 (6 bases). This CDR3 has 14 amino acids. Germline V gene sequence: CDR1 GTSNPN, CDR2 SVGIG (reference sequence). Trimming pared 5 bases from V and 4 bases from J, leaving 15 bases between. The CDR3 coding sequence is TGTGCCTGGTCCCTGGGGGCGTCGGGAAACACCATATATTTT. It encodes CAWSLGASGNTIYF.

The count of this clone is one. This chain links TRBV6-1 with TRBJ2-7, with D perhaps given as TRBD1 or TRBD2 (6 bases each). Trimming stripped 6 bases from V and 4 bases from J, with 19 bases between. The germline gives CDR1 MNHNS, CDR2 SASEGT. This CDR3 is built from 15 residues. The CDR3 coding sequence is TGTGCCAGCAGGCGGGACACCGGTTTTCTGTACGAGCAGTACTTC. Translation: CASRRDTGFLYEQYF.